This T cell receptor (beta chain) was identified during a study of blood T cell repertoires in COVID-19. Across the whole study: Donors in the United States, Italy and Spain gave samples during acute or convalescent COVID-19. T cells, B-cell-depleted T cells, or PBMCs supplied cDNA or gDNA.

Germline V gene data show CDR1 as SGHRS and CDR2 as YFSETQ. CDR3 size: 14 residues. The V segment lost 6 bases and the J segment 6 bases; nucleotides outside the gene matches: 12. The data were produced by immunoSEQ multiplex PCR, yet TCRdb's version contains in-frame clones alone and is incomplete. The sample lists about 20,000 clones, about 90% occurring once. The specimen sequenced was peripheral blood. The sequence derives from a human donor in a cohort sampled during active COVID-19. V usage is TRBV5-1 and J usage is TRBJ2-7; TRBD1 aligns across 7 bases. The CDR3 sequence: CASNTVQGPSEQYF. The DNA for the CDR3 is TGCGCCAGCAATACTGTACAGGGGCCCTCCGAGCAGTACTTC. Full variable domain (outside the CDR3, taken from reference TRBV5-1 and TRBJ2-7): KAGVTQTPRYLIKTRGQQVTLSCSPISGHRSVSWYQQTPGQGLQFLFEYFSETQRNKGNFPGRFSGRQFSNSRSEMNVSTLELGDSALYLCASNTVQGPSEQYFGPGTRLTVT.